The sequence of this T cell receptor (beta chain) was determined in a study of blood T cell repertoires in COVID-19. About the study: There were acute and convalescent COVID-19 samples, and they came from the United States, Italy and Spain.

This CDR3 contains 12 residues. V lost 6 bases and J 7 bases, leaving 9 bases between the germline ends. Germline V gene data show CDR1 as MNHEY and CDR2 as SVGAGI. Patients from Seattle were sampled longitudinally, starting during active infection. Original methodology: It was from reference gene primer amplification that nucleated cell counts were estimated. Measured with immunoSEQ multiplex PCR; TCRdb has only the in-frame clones, and not every one. V, J and clone size derive from that table, while D and trimming were established from the DNA sequence. Of 150,000 to 200,000 clones in the sample, approximately 87% are singletons; the top ten hold approximately 9.9%.

The gene calls are TRBV6-5 and TRBJ2-2; D call uncertain. This sequence originates from a woman between 55 and 75 years old with COVID-19, enrolled during active disease. Sequencing was performed on peripheral blood. CDR3 in amino acids: CASRRLDGELFF. The CDR3, as DNA: TGTGCCAGCAGGCGACTGGACGGGGAGCTGTTTTTT.